The rows below give T cell receptor beta chains drawn from one sample of a study of shared clonotypes between healthy human individuals. Assay: immunoSEQ multiplex PCR; the TCRdb copy retains only in-frame clones and omits some. The sample contains about 2.2 million clones, roughly 93% of which appear only once. Sequenced sample: naive CD8+ T cells from PBMCs. These receptor sequences come from a man between 18 and 35 years old in good health. Some clones in this sample may be carry-over from other donors' samples. Both conserved end residues are part of each CDR3. The D gene is left open where the match is weak. The size entry is marked missing in some rows and otherwise reads once, few, many or a size class.

V gene: TRBV10-3; clone size: NA; CDR3 length: 16; J gene: TRBJ2-7; D gene: NA; CDR3 DNA: TGTGCCATCAGTGAGCCCTCAGGGGCAGGGGCCTACGAGCAGTACTTC; CDR3 protein: CAISEPSGAGAYEQYF
V gene: TRBV29-1; clone size: NA; CDR3 length: 12; J gene: TRBJ2-1; D gene: NA; CDR3 DNA: TGCAGCGCCAGGACAGCTAACAATGAGCAGTTCTTC; CDR3 protein: CSARTANNEQFF
V gene: TRBV27; clone size: NA; CDR3 length: 15; J gene: TRBJ2-2; D gene: TRBD2; CDR3 DNA: TGTGCCAGCAGTCACCTAGCGGGCAACACCGGGGAGCTGTTTTTT; CDR3 protein: CASSHLAGNTGELFF
V gene: TRBV27; clone size: NA; CDR3 length: 16; J gene: TRBJ2-1; D gene: TRBD2; CDR3 DNA: TGTGCCAGCAGGCCGTTTGCGGGAGGCTCCTACAATGAGCAGTTCTTC; CDR3 protein: CASRPFAGGSYNEQFF
V gene: TRBV27; clone size: NA; CDR3 length: 13; J gene: TRBJ2-3; D gene: NA; CDR3 DNA: TGTGCCAGCAGCCGAGGGACGGCAGATACGCAGTATTTT; CDR3 protein: CASSRGTADTQYF
V gene: TRBV7-3; clone size: once; CDR3 length: 16; J gene: TRBJ2-2; D gene: TRBD2; CDR3 DNA: TGTGCCAGCAGCCTAGGTGGGACTAGCGGAACCGGGGAGCTGTTTTTT; CDR3 protein: CASSLGGTSGTGELFF
V gene: TRBV9; clone size: NA; CDR3 length: 15; J gene: TRBJ2-1; D gene: NA; CDR3 DNA: TGTGCCAGCAGCCCTCTGGGGGACTCCTACAATGAGCAGTTCTTC; CDR3 protein: CASSPLGDSYNEQFF
V gene: TRBV27; clone size: NA; CDR3 length: 15; J gene: TRBJ1-1; D gene: TRBD1; CDR3 DNA: TGTGCCAGCAGTTTATCCCGGACAGGTTACACTGAAGCTTTCTTT; CDR3 protein: CASSLSRTGYTEAFF
V gene: TRBV4-1; clone size: once; CDR3 length: 15; J gene: TRBJ1-1; D gene: NA; CDR3 DNA: TGCGCCAGCAGCCAGAGATTGCGGGACACCAGAGAAGCTTTCTTT; CDR3 protein: CASSQRLRDTREAFF
V gene: TRBV7-2; clone size: NA; CDR3 length: 15; J gene: TRBJ2-1; D gene: NA; CDR3 DNA: TGTGCCAGCAGCTTAGTCTTTTTAGGGGACGCTGAGCAGTTCTTC; CDR3 protein: CASSLVFLGDAEQFF
V gene: TRBV27; clone size: NA; CDR3 length: 16; J gene: TRBJ2-5; D gene: NA; CDR3 DNA: TGTGCCAGCTATTCCCGGGGGATCCGGGGCCAAGAGACCCAGTACTTC; CDR3 protein: CASYSRGIRGQETQYF
V gene: TRBV19; clone size: once; CDR3 length: 14; J gene: TRBJ1-1; D gene: NA; CDR3 DNA: TGTGCCAGTAGTATTGAGGGGGGGAACACTGAAGCTTTCTTT; CDR3 protein: CASSIEGGNTEAFF
V gene: TRBV19; clone size: NA; CDR3 length: 14; J gene: TRBJ1-2; D gene: NA; CDR3 DNA: TGTGCCAGTAGTATCTTAAGCTTAAACTATGGCTACACCTTC; CDR3 protein: CASSILSLNYGYTF
V gene: TRBV19; clone size: few; CDR3 length: 11; J gene: TRBJ2-7; D gene: NA; CDR3 DNA: TGTGCCAGTAGTAGGGGCTACGAGCAGTACTTC; CDR3 protein: CASSRGYEQYF
V gene: TRBV10-3; clone size: once; CDR3 length: 15; J gene: TRBJ2-7; D gene: NA; CDR3 DNA: TGTGCCATCAGTGAACCACTAGGGCAAGCCTACGAGCAGTACTTC; CDR3 protein: CAISEPLGQAYEQYF
V gene: TRBV5-1; clone size: once; CDR3 length: 18; J gene: TRBJ2-2; D gene: NA; CDR3 DNA: TGCGCCAGCAGCTTGGGGGGCGATAGAGCGGCGAACACCGGGGAGCTGTTTTTT; CDR3 protein: CASSLGGDRAANTGELFF
V gene: TRBV4-3; clone size: NA; CDR3 length: 15; J gene: TRBJ2-7; D gene: NA; CDR3 DNA: TGCGCCAGCAGCCAAGACAGTGGAGGTCCCTACGAGCAGTACTTC; CDR3 protein: CASSQDSGGPYEQYF
V gene: TRBV7-9; clone size: NA; CDR3 length: 15; J gene: TRBJ1-5; D gene: NA; CDR3 DNA: TGTGCCAGCAGCCCCGTTTCGGGCAGCAATCAGCCCCAGCATTTT; CDR3 protein: CASSPVSGSNQPQHF
V gene: TRBV28; clone size: NA; CDR3 length: 15; J gene: TRBJ2-3; D gene: NA; CDR3 DNA: TGTGCCAGCAGTTTAGCAAGGAGGGTTACAGATACGCAGTATTTT; CDR3 protein: CASSLARRVTDTQYF
V gene: TRBV5-6; clone size: NA; CDR3 length: 17; J gene: TRBJ2-5; D gene: TRBD2; CDR3 DNA: TGTGCCAGCAGCGGACTAGCGGGAGAGGGGGGCTGGGAGACCCAGTACTTC; CDR3 protein: CASSGLAGEGGWETQYF
V gene: TRBV11-1; clone size: NA; CDR3 length: 13; J gene: TRBJ1-1; D gene: NA; CDR3 DNA: TGTGCCAGCAGCCACCCAGCCGGCACTGAAGCTTTCTTT; CDR3 protein: CASSHPAGTEAFF
V gene: TRBV5-4; clone size: NA; CDR3 length: 16; J gene: TRBJ1-1; D gene: TRBD1; CDR3 DNA: TGTGCCAGCAGCCCTAGGGGGCGCAGCGTGAACACTGAAGCTTTCTTT; CDR3 protein: CASSPRGRSVNTEAFF
V gene: TRBV23-1; clone size: NA; CDR3 length: 13; J gene: TRBJ2-1; D gene: NA; CDR3 DNA: TGCGCCAGCAGTCTAAGCCCCGAGGCAGAGCAGTTCTTC; CDR3 protein: CASSLSPEAEQFF
V gene: TRBV10-2; clone size: NA; CDR3 length: 16; J gene: TRBJ2-1; D gene: NA; CDR3 DNA: TGCGCCAGCACCGAGATGTTGGCGGACGACTACAATGAGCAGTTCTTC; CDR3 protein: CASTEMLADDYNEQFF
V gene: TRBV27; clone size: NA; CDR3 length: 15; J gene: TRBJ2-3; D gene: TRBD2; CDR3 DNA: TGTGCCAGTTCCCCACTAGCGGACTTAAGGAATACGCAGTATTTT; CDR3 protein: CASSPLADLRNTQYF
V gene: TRBV27; clone size: NA; CDR3 length: 15; J gene: TRBJ2-7; D gene: TRBD2; CDR3 DNA: TGTGCCAGCAGTTTAAGCTCCAGCGGGAGCTTCGAGCAGTACTTC; CDR3 protein: CASSLSSSGSFEQYF
V gene: TRBV7-9; clone size: NA; CDR3 length: 15; J gene: TRBJ1-5; D gene: NA; CDR3 DNA: TGTGCCAGCAGCTCTACCACAGTGGGCAATCAGCCCCAGCATTTT; CDR3 protein: CASSSTTVGNQPQHF
V gene: TRBV4-1; clone size: NA; CDR3 length: 15; J gene: TRBJ2-7; D gene: TRBD2; CDR3 DNA: TGCGCCAGCAGCCCGGGACTAGCTTTCGGCGCCGAGCAGTACTTC; CDR3 protein: CASSPGLAFGAEQYF
V gene: TRBV5-8; clone size: NA; CDR3 length: 18; J gene: TRBJ2-1; D gene: TRBD2; CDR3 DNA: TGTGCCAGCAGCCTTACTCGGTTACTAGCGGGATCGGGCAATGAGCAGTTCTTC; CDR3 protein: CASSLTRLLAGSGNEQFF
V gene: TRBV27; clone size: NA; CDR3 length: 15; J gene: TRBJ2-2; D gene: NA; CDR3 DNA: TGTGCCAGCAGTTTTAGGACAGTCAACACCGGGGAGCTGTTTTTT; CDR3 protein: CASSFRTVNTGELFF
V gene: TRBV6-5; clone size: NA; CDR3 length: 14; J gene: TRBJ2-7; D gene: TRBD1; CDR3 DNA: TGTGCCAGCCAGGTCGGGACAGGGTTTAGCGAGCAGTACTTC; CDR3 protein: CASQVGTGFSEQYF
V gene: TRBV9; clone size: NA; CDR3 length: 13; J gene: TRBJ2-1; D gene: NA; CDR3 DNA: TGTGCCACCGTACAGGGGACTGGGGATGAGCAGTTCTTC; CDR3 protein: CATVQGTGDEQFF
V gene: TRBV10-3; clone size: NA; CDR3 length: 15; J gene: TRBJ2-5; D gene: TRBD2; CDR3 DNA: TGTGCCATCAGTGCGCGGGGGAGTGGCCAAGAGACCCAGTACTTC; CDR3 protein: CAISARGSGQETQYF
V gene: TRBV4-3; clone size: NA; CDR3 length: 13; J gene: TRBJ2-3; D gene: NA; CDR3 DNA: TGCGCCAGCAGCCAAGATTTGGAAGATACGCAGTATTTT; CDR3 protein: CASSQDLEDTQYF
V gene: TRBV25-1; clone size: NA; CDR3 length: 16; J gene: TRBJ2-2; D gene: NA; CDR3 DNA: TGTGCCAGCAGTCAAGGGACTTCTCCTGTGGCCGGGGAGCTGTTTTTT; CDR3 protein: CASSQGTSPVAGELFF
V gene: TRBV27; clone size: NA; CDR3 length: 13; J gene: TRBJ2-2; D gene: NA; CDR3 DNA: TGTGCCAGCAGTTTAAACGTAGGCGGGGAGCTGTTTTTT; CDR3 protein: CASSLNVGGELFF
V gene: TRBV4-1; clone size: NA; CDR3 length: 15; J gene: TRBJ2-5; D gene: TRBD1; CDR3 DNA: TGCGCCAGCAGCCAAGGGACAGGGGTCCAAGAGACCCAGTACTTC; CDR3 protein: CASSQGTGVQETQYF
V gene: TRBV7-8; clone size: NA; CDR3 length: 16; J gene: TRBJ2-7; D gene: NA; CDR3 DNA: TGTGCCAGCAGCTCACCGGTTGGACCCAGCTCCTACGAGCAGTACTTC; CDR3 protein: CASSSPVGPSSYEQYF
V gene: TRBV5-1; clone size: NA; CDR3 length: 16; J gene: TRBJ2-7; D gene: TRBD1; CDR3 DNA: TGCGCCAGCAGCCTAAGAACAGGGGAGAGCTCCTACGAGCAGTACTTC; CDR3 protein: CASSLRTGESSYEQYF
V gene: TRBV29-1; clone size: NA; CDR3 length: 17; J gene: TRBJ2-3; D gene: TRBD2; CDR3 DNA: TGCAGCGTCCACCGACCCCTAGCGGGAGAGTTCACAGATACGCAGTATTTT; CDR3 protein: CSVHRPLAGEFTDTQYF
V gene: TRBV6-5; clone size: NA; CDR3 length: 15; J gene: TRBJ2-7; D gene: NA; CDR3 DNA: TGTGCCAGCAGTTACGCCCGGGACCCCCACTACGAGCAGTACTTC; CDR3 protein: CASSYARDPHYEQYF
V gene: TRBV28; clone size: NA; CDR3 length: 19; J gene: TRBJ2-7; D gene: NA; CDR3 DNA: TGTGCCAGCACCCCACGGACAGGGCAATCAGAGCGGGAAAAGTACGAGCAGTACTTC; CDR3 protein: CASTPRTGQSEREKYEQYF
V gene: TRBV13; clone size: NA; CDR3 length: 16; J gene: TRBJ2-5; D gene: NA; CDR3 DNA: TGTGCCAGCAGCTTAGGCCATGAGAGTCTCTGGGAGACCCAGTACTTC; CDR3 protein: CASSLGHESLWETQYF
V gene: TRBV27; clone size: NA; CDR3 length: 13; J gene: TRBJ2-7; D gene: NA; CDR3 DNA: TGTGCCAGCAGTTTTCGGACGAGCTACGAGCAGTACTTC; CDR3 protein: CASSFRTSYEQYF
V gene: TRBV25-1; clone size: NA; CDR3 length: 14; J gene: TRBJ1-1; D gene: NA; CDR3 DNA: TGTGCCAGCAGTGAATTGGGGGTAGGGACTGAAGCTTTCTTT; CDR3 protein: CASSELGVGTEAFF